This T cell receptor beta chain emerged from a study of blood T cell repertoires in COVID-19. As for the study in general: Researchers got acute and convalescent COVID-19 samples from the United States, Italy and Spain. The cDNA or gDNA used as material had been derived from T cells, B-cell-depleted T cells, or PBMCs.

Only one count was recorded for this clone. Trimming pared 1 base from V and 7 bases from J, leaving 10 bases between. The CDR3 runs 14 residues. The germline V gene encodes CDR1 MDHEN and CDR2 SYDVKM. This table comes from immunoSEQ multiplex PCR, and its TCRdb copy is limited to in-frame clones, with some not included. The table has hundreds of thousands of clones, around 87% seen once. The TCR originated in a woman in her thirties or forties with COVID-19, enrolled during active disease. The specimen sequenced was peripheral blood. The genes are TRBV28 and TRBJ2-2; D not resolved. The CDR3 loop reads CASSLLLEFGELFF. The CDR3 coding sequence is TGTGCCAGCAGTTTATTACTGGAGTTCGGGGAGCTGTTTTTT.